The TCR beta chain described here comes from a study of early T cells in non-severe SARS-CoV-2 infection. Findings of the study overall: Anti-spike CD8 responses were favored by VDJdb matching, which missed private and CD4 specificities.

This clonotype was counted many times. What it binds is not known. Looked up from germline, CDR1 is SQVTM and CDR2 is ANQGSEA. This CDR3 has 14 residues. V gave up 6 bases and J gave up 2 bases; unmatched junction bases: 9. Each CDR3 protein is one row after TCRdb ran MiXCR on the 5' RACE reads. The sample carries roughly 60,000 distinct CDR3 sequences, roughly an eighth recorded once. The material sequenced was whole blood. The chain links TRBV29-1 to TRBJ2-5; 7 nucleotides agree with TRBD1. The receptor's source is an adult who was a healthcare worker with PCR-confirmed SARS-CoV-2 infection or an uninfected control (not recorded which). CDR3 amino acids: CSVADRAPQETQYF. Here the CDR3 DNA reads TGCAGCGTCGCAGACAGGGCCCCACAAGAGACCCAGTACTTC.